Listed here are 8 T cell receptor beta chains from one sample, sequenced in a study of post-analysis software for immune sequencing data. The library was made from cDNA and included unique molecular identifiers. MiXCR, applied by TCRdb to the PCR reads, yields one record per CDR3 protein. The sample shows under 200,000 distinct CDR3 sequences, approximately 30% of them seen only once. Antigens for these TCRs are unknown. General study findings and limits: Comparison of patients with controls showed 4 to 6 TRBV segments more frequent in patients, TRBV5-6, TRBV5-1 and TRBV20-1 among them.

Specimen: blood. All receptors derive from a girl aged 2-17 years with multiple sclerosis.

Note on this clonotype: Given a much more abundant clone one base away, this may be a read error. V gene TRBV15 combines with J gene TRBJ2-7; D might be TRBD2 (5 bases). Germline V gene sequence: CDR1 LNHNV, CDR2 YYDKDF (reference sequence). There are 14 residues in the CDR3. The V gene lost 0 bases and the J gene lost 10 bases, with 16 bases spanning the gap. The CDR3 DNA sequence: TGTGCCACCAGCAGAGATGGACTCCAAGAGTCCCAGTACTTC. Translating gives CATSRDGLQESQYF.

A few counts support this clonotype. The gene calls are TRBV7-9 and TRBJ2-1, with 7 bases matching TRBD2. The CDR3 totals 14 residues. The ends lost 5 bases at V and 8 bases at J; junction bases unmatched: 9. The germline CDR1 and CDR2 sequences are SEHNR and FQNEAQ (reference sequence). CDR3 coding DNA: TGTGCCAGCAGCCACAGACTAGCCCCCCATGAGCAGTTCTTC. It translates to CASSHRLAPHEQFF.

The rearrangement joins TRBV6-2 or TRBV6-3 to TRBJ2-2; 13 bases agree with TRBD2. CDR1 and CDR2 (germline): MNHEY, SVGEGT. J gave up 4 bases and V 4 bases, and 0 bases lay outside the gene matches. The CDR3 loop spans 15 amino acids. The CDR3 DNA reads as TGTGCCAGCAGTTGGACTAGCGGGAGCACCGGGGAGCTGTTTTTT. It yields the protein CASSWTSGSTGELFF.

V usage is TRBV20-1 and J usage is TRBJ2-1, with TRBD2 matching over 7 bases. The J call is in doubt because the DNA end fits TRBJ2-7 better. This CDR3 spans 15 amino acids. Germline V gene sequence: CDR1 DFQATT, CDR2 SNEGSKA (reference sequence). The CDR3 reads CSATPSGKSYNEQYF. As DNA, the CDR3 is TGCAGTGCTACCCCTAGCGGAAAGTCCTACAATGAGCAGTACTTC.

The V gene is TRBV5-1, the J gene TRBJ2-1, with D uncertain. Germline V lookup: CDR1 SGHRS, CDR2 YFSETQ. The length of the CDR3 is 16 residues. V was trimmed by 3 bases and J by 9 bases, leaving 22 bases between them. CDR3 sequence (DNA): TGCGCCAGCAGCTGGCCGGGCGAGAGTATGATCCGTGAGCAGTTCTTC. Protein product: CASSWPGESMIREQFF.

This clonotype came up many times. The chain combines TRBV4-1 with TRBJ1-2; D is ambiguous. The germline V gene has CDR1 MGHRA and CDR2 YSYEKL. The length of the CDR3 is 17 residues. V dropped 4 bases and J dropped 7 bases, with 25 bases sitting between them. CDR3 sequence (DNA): TGCGCCAGCAGCCCTACGCCCGTGTTGTCCCGCGTCGGTGGCTACACCTTC. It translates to CASSPTPVLSRVGGYTF.

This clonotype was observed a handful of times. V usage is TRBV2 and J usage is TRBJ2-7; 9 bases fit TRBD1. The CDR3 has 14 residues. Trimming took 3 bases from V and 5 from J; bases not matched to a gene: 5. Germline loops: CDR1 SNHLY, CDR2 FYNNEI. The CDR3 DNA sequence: TGTGCCAGCAGTGAGCACAGGGGGCTAAACGAGCAGTACTTC. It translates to CASSEHRGLNEQYF.

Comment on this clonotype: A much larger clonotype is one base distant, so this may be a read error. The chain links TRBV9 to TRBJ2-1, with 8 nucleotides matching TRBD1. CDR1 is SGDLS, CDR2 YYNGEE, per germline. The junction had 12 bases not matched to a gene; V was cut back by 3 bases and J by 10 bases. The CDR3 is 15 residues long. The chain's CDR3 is CASSAPGGPPVEQFF. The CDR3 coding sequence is TGTGCCAGCAGCGCCCCAGGGGGCCCCCCTGTAGAGCAGTTCTTC.